These 27 T cell receptor beta chains originate from one sample sequenced in a study of cytomegalovirus exposure and HLA in healthy donors. The PCR ran on 60 Vbeta and 13 Jbeta primers. TCRdb's copy holds only in-frame clones and misses some; the assay was immunoSEQ multiplex PCR. The data hold under 200,000 clones, with roughly 86% observed a single time. The specimen sequenced was PBMCs. The receptor set was obtained from a man aged 40-50 years in good health and CMV-seropositive.

Concerning this clone: One end of the junction is discordant with germline, which a read error may explain. Other DNA sequences from this sample encode an identical CDR3 as well. The chain joins TRBV28 to TRBJ1-1; maybe TRBD1 (6 bases). The CDR3 has 16 amino acids. The germline V gene has CDR1 MDHEN and CDR2 SYDVKM. The CDR3 nucleotides read TGTGCCAGCAGTCGCTTAGACAAAACCGGGGACACTGAGGCTTTCTTT. Its translation is CASSRLDKTGDTEAFF.

This clone appeared a single time. The chain is built from TRBV2 and TRBJ2-7, with D possibly matching TRBD2 (5 bases). The germline V gene encodes CDR1 SNHLY and CDR2 FYNNEI. Trimming removed 6 bases at V and 4 bases at J, with 16 bases between. This CDR3 has 14 amino acids. The CDR3 spells CASREPGFLYEQYF. The DNA for the CDR3 is TGTGCCAGCAGGGAACCGGGATTCCTATACGAGCAGTACTTC.

The chain joins TRBV25-1 to TRBJ1-5; no clear D gene. CDR1 MGHDK and CDR2 SYGVNS come from the germline V gene. CDR3 size: 14 residues. V lost 2 bases, J lost 3 bases, and 8 bases lay in between. CDR3 residues: CASSEGAVNQPQHF. In DNA, the CDR3 is TGTGCCAGCAGTGAAGGAGCAGTCAATCAGCCCCAGCATTTT. Complete variable domain (other parts from reference TRBV25-1 and TRBJ1-5): EADIYQTPRYLVIGTGKKITLECSQTMGHDKMYWYQQDPGMELHLIHYSYGVNSTEKGDLSSESTVSRIRTEHFPLTLESARPSHTSQYLCASSEGAVNQPQHFGDGTRLSIL.

The chain employs TRBV18 and TRBJ2-7; TRBD1 is a possible D gene (6 bases). The CDR3 is 15 amino acids. Germline V lookup: CDR1 KGHSH, CDR2 LQKENI. The V end was cut by 3 bases, the J end by 5 bases, with 17 bases between. The CDR3 loop reads CASSPRGGLVHEQYF. For the CDR3, the DNA is TGTGCCAGCTCACCTCGAGGGGGATTGGTCCACGAGCAGTACTTC.

The rearrangement joins TRBV7-3 to TRBJ2-5; the D gene is possibly TRBD1 (6 bases). Trimming stripped 4 bases from V and 3 bases from J, with 21 bases between. CDR1 and CDR2 from the germline V gene are SGHTA and FQGTGA. The CDR3 contains 17 residues. In DNA form, the CDR3 reads TGTGCCAGCAGCTCACAGGGTAGCCCCTTGGTGGAAGAGACCCAGTACTTC. It yields the protein CASSSQGSPLVEETQYF.

In DNA form, the CDR3 reads TGTGCCAGCAGCGTACGATCGGAGCCCACCGGGGAGCTGTTTTTT. Its protein is CASSVRSEPTGELFF. This chain connects TRBV9 to TRBJ2-2, with no clear D. Trimming removed 1 base at V and 4 bases at J, with 11 bases between. The CDR3 runs to 15 residues. Germline V gene sequence: CDR1 SGDLS, CDR2 YYNGEE.

The chain joins TRBV10-1 to TRBJ1-4, with D maybe TRBD1 (5 bases). Trimming shortened V by 8 bases and J by 0 bases, and 16 bases separated the two germline ends. Germline lookup yields CDR1 WNHNN and CDR2 SYGVQD (reference sequence). The length of the CDR3 is 16 residues. The CDR3 spells CASGRQKTATNEKLFF. For the CDR3, the DNA is TGCGCCAGCGGTCGACAGAAAACAGCAACTAATGAAAAACTGTTTTTT.

The rearrangement joins TRBV6-5 to TRBJ1-5, with D possibly matching TRBD1 (6 bases). The CDR3 spans 14 residues. Trimming took 4 bases from V and 6 from J, leaving 13 bases between them. Germline V gene sequence: CDR1 MNHEY, CDR2 SVGAGI. The CDR3 bases are TGTGCCAGCAGTTGGACCTCAGGGGTTCAGCCCCAGCATTTT. This codes for CASSWTSGVQPQHF.

This clone was recorded a few times. The chain uses TRBV6-1 and TRBJ1-4; TRBD1 matches at 8 bases. Germline CDR1 and CDR2: MNHNS and SASEGT. The CDR3 runs 15 residues. After removal of 6 bases from V and 4 bases from J, the junction contained 7 bases not matched to a gene. The CDR3 region is CASRRTTGVNEKLFF. The CDR3 nucleotides read TGTGCCAGCAGGCGCACGACAGGGGTTAATGAAAAACTGTTTTTT.

The CDR3 protein is CASSRQSENTEAFF. DNA of the CDR3: TGTGCCAGCAGTCGTCAGTCAGAGAACACTGAAGCTTTCTTT. The chain carries TRBV2 and TRBJ1-1; the D is unclear. This CDR3 region has 14 residues. CDR1 and CDR2 (germline): SNHLY, FYNNEI. Trimming cost V 5 bases and J 1 base, with 11 bases left between them.

This clone was seen a few times. The chain combines TRBV7-8 with TRBJ1-6; D is uncertain. The CDR3 runs to 16 residues. Germline V gene lookup returns CDR1 SGHVS and CDR2 FQNEAQ. V shed 4 bases and J shed 10 bases, with 20 bases lying between them. This CDR3 is CASSWMVGLPRSPLHF. CDR3 bases: TGTGCCAGCAGCTGGATGGTGGGCCTCCCTCGGTCACCCCTCCACTTT.

This chain connects TRBV9 to TRBJ2-5, with D perhaps matching TRBD2 (6 bases). This CDR3 spans 13 amino acids. V was pared by 0 bases and J by 3 bases, with 6 bases between. Looked up from germline, CDR1 is SGDLS and CDR2 is YYNGEE. The CDR3 loop reads CASSVAGEETQYF. The CDR3 region has the DNA TGTGCCAGCAGCGTAGCGGGGGAAGAGACCCAGTACTTC.

Here the CDR3 DNA reads TGTGCCAGCATGACTAGCGGGAAGCTAGATACGCAGTATTTT. This translates into CASMTSGKLDTQYF. The chain uses TRBV2 and TRBJ2-3; 11 nucleotides line up with TRBD2. In germline, CDR1 is SNHLY, CDR2 FYNNEI. Germline trimming cut 7 bases from V and 5 bases from J; bases unmatched to any gene: 5. The CDR3 is 14 amino acids. The full variable domain, in which reference TRBV2 and TRBJ2-3 provide the parts outside the CDR3, is EPEVTQTPSHQVTQMGQEVILRCVPISNHLYFYWYRQILGQKVEFLVSFYNNEISEKSEIFDDQFSVERPDGSNFTLKIRSTKLEDSAMYFCASMTSGKLDTQYFGPGTRLTVL.

V usage is TRBV5-6 and J usage is TRBJ2-5, with 10 bases lining up with TRBD1. Per the germline V gene, CDR1 is SGHDT and CDR2 is YYEEEE. The CDR3 runs 16 residues. The ends lost 0 bases at V and 4 bases at J; junction bases unmatched: 6. Written as DNA, the CDR3 is TGTGCCAGCAGCTTGGTTCGGACAGGGGGTGTAGAGACCCAGTACTTC. Translating gives CASSLVRTGGVETQYF.

This chain uses TRBV6-1 with TRBJ1-5; 7 bases line up with TRBD1. J was trimmed by 2 bases and V by 5 bases; bases with no gene match: 3. The germline CDR1 and CDR2 sequences are MNHNS and SASEGT. This CDR3 spans 14 amino acids. CDR3 in DNA: TGTGCCAGCAGTCTCGACAGGGGCAATCAGCCCCAGCATTTT. Translating gives CASSLDRGNQPQHF.

The rearrangement links TRBV6-1 to TRBJ2-7, with 7 nucleotides matching TRBD1. The CDR3 extends over 13 amino acids. With 5 bases clipped from V and 3 bases from J, the junction kept 4 bases outside the gene matches. Germline values: CDR1 MNHNS, CDR2 SASEGT. The CDR3 loop is CASSTGVVYEQYF. CDR3 sequence (DNA): TGTGCCAGCAGTACAGGGGTTGTCTACGAGCAGTACTTC.

This chain's CDR3 is CASSSGTSGRQETQYF. DNA of the CDR3: TGTGCCAGCAGTTCCGGGACTAGCGGGAGGCAAGAGACCCAGTACTTC. This chain connects TRBV27 to TRBJ2-5, with TRBD2 identical over 15 bases. V lost 4 bases to trimming and J lost 2 bases; unmatched junction nucleotides: 2. The CDR3 length is 16 residues. Germline values: CDR1 MNHEY, CDR2 SMNVEV (reference sequence).

This clone has a single count. The CDR3 nucleotides are TGTGCTAGTGGTCCTGGGACAGGGTACGAGCAGTACTTC. Its protein is CASGPGTGYEQYF. The J gene is TRBJ2-7, the V gene TRBV12-5; TRBD1 agrees at 9 bases. The germline V gene encodes CDR1 LGHNT and CDR2 FRNRAP. Trimming removed 5 bases from V and 4 bases from J; junction bases left unmatched: 3. The CDR3 is 13 amino acids.

The rearrangement links TRBV5-1 to TRBJ1-2; the D gene is possibly TRBD1 (5 bases). The CDR3 totals 17 residues. V dropped 4 bases and J dropped 7 bases, with 26 bases sitting between them. Germline CDR1 and CDR2: SGHRS and YFSETQ. The CDR3, as DNA: TGCGCCAGCAGCCGAACTGGATCGGACAACCGCCTGGGTGGCTACACCTTC. Protein: CASSRTGSDNRLGGYTF.

The chain couples TRBV4-1 to TRBJ1-2, with 8 bases fitting TRBD1. Germline CDR1 MGHRA, CDR2 YSYEKL. Germline trimming cut 4 bases from V and 3 bases from J; bases unmatched to any gene: 16. The CDR3 is 18 amino acids. The CDR3 DNA is TGCGCCAGCAGCCCCCGCGCGGGACAGGCGATTTCCTACTATGGCTACACCTTC. Protein product: CASSPRAGQAISYYGYTF.

This clone has a handful of counts. This chain joins TRBV6-5 and TRBJ1-1, with D possibly TRBD1 on 5 matching bases. The germline V gene has CDR1 MNHEY and CDR2 SVGAGI. This CDR3 has 15 residues. V lost 5 bases and J lost 5, with 18 bases in between. CDR3 DNA: TGTGCCAGCAGTCGGCTGGCGGGGGGGTCGACTGAAGCTTTCTTT. Amino acid sequence: CASSRLAGGSTEAFF.

The chain uses TRBV6-4 and TRBJ2-5; a weak D match, TRBD2 (5 bases). V dropped 6 bases and J dropped 11 bases, with 19 bases sitting between them. This CDR3 region has 13 residues. Germline CDR1 reads MRHNA; CDR2 reads SNTAGT. CDR3 amino acids: CASSGVRAWEQYF. DNA of the CDR3: TGTGCCAGCAGCGGCGTACGTGCTTGGGAGCAGTACTTC.

The chain employs TRBV15 and TRBJ1-1, with D possibly matching TRBD1 (6 bases). The V gene's germline CDR1 is LNHNV and CDR2 YYDKDF (reference sequence). This CDR3 is 16 amino acids long. V was shortened by 0 bases and J by 1 base, with 12 bases between the two germline ends. This chain's CDR3 is CATSRDRNRANTEAFF. Here the CDR3 DNA reads TGTGCCACCAGCAGAGATCGTAACAGGGCGAACACTGAAGCTTTCTTT. Drawing the rest from reference TRBV15 and TRBJ1-1, the complete variable domain is DAMVIQNPRYQVTQFGKPVTLSCSQTLNHNVMYWYQQKSSQAPKLLFHYYDKDFNNEADTPDNFQSRRPNTSFCFLDIRSPGLGDTAMYLCATSRDRNRANTEAFFGQGTRLTVV.

The V call is TRBV1, the J call TRBJ2-2; the table calls TRBD1, which could not be checked here. TRBV1 has pseudogene status. The CDR3 runs to 13 residues. CDR3 sequence: CTSPPLRGGELFF. CDR3 coding DNA: TGCACCAGCCCTCCCCTCAGGGGCGGGGAGCTGTTTTTT.

V and J are TRBV18 and TRBJ2-4; 7 positions agree with TRBD1. Germline values: CDR1 KGHSH, CDR2 LQKENI. V was clipped by 6 bases and J by 4 bases; unmatched bases: 6. The CDR3 is 14 residues long. The CDR3 DNA reads as TGTGCCAGCTCCCCCGGGACAGCTAAAAACATTCAGTACTTC. Protein sequence: CASSPGTAKNIQYF.

The chain carries TRBV7-3 and TRBJ1-1; no clear D gene. The CDR3 has 13 amino acids. V lost 3 bases to trimming and J lost 6 bases, with 11 bases between them. Germline CDR1 reads SGHTA; CDR2 reads FQGTGA. CDR3 amino acids: CASSFGEEAEAFF. Written as DNA, the CDR3 is TGTGCCAGCAGCTTCGGGGAGGAGGCTGAAGCTTTCTTT.

The chain combines TRBV11-1 with TRBJ2-3; a possible D gene is TRBD1 (6 bases). Trimming pared 1 base from V and 0 bases from J, leaving 11 bases between. This CDR3 comprises 16 residues. Germline CDR1 SGHAT, CDR2 FQDESV (reference sequence). CDR3 sequence (DNA): TGTGCCAGCAGCTTAGTTGGCAGGGGAAGCACAGATACGCAGTATTTT. Residues: CASSLVGRGSTDTQYF.